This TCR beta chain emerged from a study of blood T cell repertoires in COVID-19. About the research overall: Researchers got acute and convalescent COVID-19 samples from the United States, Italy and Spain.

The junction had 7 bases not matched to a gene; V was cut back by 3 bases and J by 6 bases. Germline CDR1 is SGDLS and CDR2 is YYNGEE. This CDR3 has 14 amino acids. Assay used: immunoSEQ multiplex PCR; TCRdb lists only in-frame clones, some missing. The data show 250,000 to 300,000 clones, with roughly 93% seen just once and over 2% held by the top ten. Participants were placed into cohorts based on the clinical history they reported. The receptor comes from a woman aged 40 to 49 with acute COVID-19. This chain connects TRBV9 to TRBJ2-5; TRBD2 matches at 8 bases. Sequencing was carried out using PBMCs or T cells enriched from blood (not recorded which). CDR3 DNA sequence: TGTGCCAGCAGCGCTCGGACTAGCTCGCAGACCCAGTACTTC. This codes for CASSARTSSQTQYF. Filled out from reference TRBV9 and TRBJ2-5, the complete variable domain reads DSGVTQTPKHLITATGQRVTLRCSPRSGDLSVYWYQQSLDQGLQFLIQYYNGEERAKGNILERFSAQQFPDLHSELNLSSLELGDSALYFCASSARTSSQTQYFGPGTRLLVL.